The 12 T cell receptor beta chains listed next were all sequenced from one sample in a study of Graves' ophthalmopathy and Graves' hyperthyroidism. Amplifying from RNA transcripts, the study obtained TCR beta CDR3 regions. First-round RT-PCR with HTBI primers preceded a second-round multiplex PCR. TCRdb itself ran the multiplex PCR reads through MiXCR, one entry per CDR3 protein. The sample has fewer than 400,000 distinct CDR3 sequences; approximately 20% are singletons. Specimen: peripheral blood. Source of these receptors: a woman aged 18 to 35 with Graves' ophthalmopathy.

The chain combines TRBV2 with TRBJ1-1, with D unclear. V lost 7 bases, J lost 0 bases, and 9 bases lay in between. There are 13 residues in the CDR3. The germline CDR1 and CDR2 sequences are SNHLY and FYNNEI. The CDR3 sequence is CASTYGLNTEAFF. CDR3 bases: TGTGCCAGCACGTACGGTTTGAACACTGAAGCTTTCTTT.

This clonotype was recorded at least ten times. DNA for the CDR3: TGTGCCAGCAGCTTAGCTCGGGCAGGCGAACTTGGCTACACCTTC. Translating gives CASSLARAGELGYTF. The chain has TRBV7-9 and TRBJ1-2, with D hard to call. V lost 0 bases and J lost 7, with 15 bases in between. Germline CDR1 reads SEHNR; CDR2 reads FQNEAQ (reference sequence). The CDR3 contains 15 residues.

The chain carries TRBV10-3 and TRBJ2-2; the D is unclear. This CDR3 region has 14 residues. Trimming removed 6 bases from V and 2 bases from J, with 10 bases in between. Germline V gene sequence: CDR1 ENHRY, CDR2 SYGVKD. The CDR3 nucleotides are TGTGCCATCAGAAATGGTATCAACACCGGGGAGCTGTTTTTT. As protein: CAIRNGINTGELFF.

There are many counts of this clonotype. The V gene is TRBV19, the J gene TRBJ1-1; D remains ambiguous. CDR3 length: 16 residues. Trimming cost V 1 base and J 5 bases, with 17 bases left between them. Germline-derived CDR1 and CDR2 are LNHDA and SQIVND (reference sequence). CDR3 sequence: CASSIGSGRGITEAFF. Written as DNA, the CDR3 is TGTGCCAGTAGTATAGGTTCCGGGAGAGGGATTACTGAAGCTTTCTTT.

This sequence joins TRBV6-1 and TRBJ1-2; 12 bases are a match to TRBD1. Germline V gene lookup returns CDR1 MNHNS and CDR2 SASEGT. V shed 6 bases and J 8 bases; nucleotides not matched to a gene: 10. The CDR3 sequence is 15 residues long. In DNA, the CDR3 is TGTGCCAGCAGGGACGGGACAGGGGGCAGTGGCGGCTACACCTTC. Its protein product is CASRDGTGGSGGYTF.

This clonotype has at least ten counts. The chain employs TRBV27 and TRBJ1-2; no reliable D call. From germline, CDR1 is MNHEY and CDR2 SMNVEV (reference sequence). The V end lost 0 bases, the J end lost 2 bases, and 7 bases lay between the germline ends. This CDR3 is built from 14 residues. The CDR3 loop reads CASSLSGLNYGYTF. CDR3 bases: TGTGCCAGCAGTTTATCCGGACTGAACTATGGCTACACCTTC.

This clonotype was observed at least ten times. The gene calls are TRBV28 and TRBJ2-5; D gene uncertain. Germline V gene data show CDR1 as MDHEN and CDR2 as SYDVKM. The V gene lost 7 bases and the J gene lost 0 bases, with 9 bases spanning the gap. The CDR3 covers 13 residues. The CDR3 coding sequence is TGTGCCAGCACACCCAAGTACCAAGAGACCCAGTACTTC. This translates into CASTPKYQETQYF.

The chain couples TRBV10-3 to TRBJ2-7; no firm D call. The V and J ends lost 1 base and 8 bases respectively, with 12 bases between them. This CDR3 is 13 amino acids long. Germline V gene lookup returns CDR1 ENHRY and CDR2 SYGVKD. The CDR3 DNA is TGTGCCATCAGTGAGTGGCTGGGGAATAAGCAGTACTTC. This sequence encodes CAISEWLGNKQYF.

In this sample, this clonotype turned up a few times. The chain joins TRBV6-1 to TRBJ1-1, with a weak D call TRBD1 (6 bases). The CDR3 has 16 amino acids. Trimming shortened V by 8 bases and J by 0 bases, and 19 bases separated the two germline ends. Germline V gene sequence: CDR1 MNHNS, CDR2 SASEGT. As DNA, the CDR3 is TGTGCCAGCCCAAAAAGGCAGGGGAACATGAACACTGAAGCTTTCTTT. Protein sequence: CASPKRQGNMNTEAFF.

This clonotype was counted many times. The chain combines TRBV6-2 or TRBV6-3 with TRBJ1-1, with D tentatively TRBD1 (6 bases). V was cut by 2 bases and J by 0 bases, with 7 bases left in between. This CDR3 comprises 14 residues. The germline V gene has CDR1 MNHEY and CDR2 SVGEGT. The CDR3 DNA is TGTGCCAGCAGTTACCGGACAGTGAACACTGAAGCTTTCTTT. Residues: CASSYRTVNTEAFF.

This clonotype has just a few counts. V gene TRBV3-1 combines with J gene TRBJ1-2, with unresolved D. Per germline, CDR1 LGHDT and CDR2 YNNKEL (reference sequence). This CDR3 region has 15 residues. The V and J ends lost 3 bases and 6 bases respectively, with 17 bases between them. CDR3 sequence: CASSHFLTVDHGYTF. CDR3 bases: TGTGCCAGCAGCCACTTTCTGACGGTGGACCATGGCTACACCTTC.

This clonotype was detected ten times or more. V and J are TRBV12-3 or TRBV12-4 and TRBJ1-5; possible D gene TRBD1, 5 bases. The CDR3 sequence is 17 residues long. Trimming stripped 8 bases from V and 9 bases from J, with 29 bases between. CDR3 protein: CASGSHRKRTLQGPQHF. The CDR3 DNA sequence: TGTGCCAGCGGGTCCCACAGGAAGAGGACCCTCCAGGGGCCCCAGCATTTT.